These T cell receptor beta chains were read from a single sample in a study of blood T cell repertoires in COVID-19. TCRdb's copy holds only in-frame clones and misses some; the assay was immunoSEQ multiplex PCR. The sample lists around 300,000 clones; 75% to 85% were seen once. Sequencing was carried out using peripheral blood. Receptors originate from a human donor in a cohort sampled during active COVID-19. CDR3s include the opening cysteine and the closing phenylalanine or tryptophan. The D gene is left open where the match is weak.

v_call	d_call	j_call	cdr3_aa
TRBV27	-	TRBJ1-1	CASNEGPGTYTEAFF
TRBV18	-	TRBJ2-1	CASSPGPEQFF
TRBV30	TRBD2	TRBJ2-5	CAWSVRLPSGGETQYF
TRBV19	TRBD2	TRBJ2-3	CASRGFLGTSGGQEDTQYF
TRBV27	TRBD1	TRBJ2-7	CASSLSTGGKYEQYF
TRBV4-2	-	TRBJ1-5	CASSQVDGGDQPQHF
TRBV19	TRBD1	TRBJ1-6	CASSPGQRNSPLHF
TRBV3-1/TRBV3-2	-	TRBJ2-2	CASSQSRGRATGELFF
TRBV7-9	-	TRBJ1-1	CASSLEAGNTEAFF
TRBV5-1	-	TRBJ2-3	CASSLEGDSGTDTQYF
TRBV29-1	TRBD2	TRBJ2-1	CSVAAGTSGGAEQFF
TRBV27	TRBD1	TRBJ2-7	CASSPQQGAVFEQYF
TRBV6-1	-	TRBJ2-7	CASSEILGAGEQYF
TRBV6-1	-	TRBJ2-3	CASSDRGNTDTQYF
TRBV9	TRBD1	TRBJ2-7	CASSAGTAHYYEQYF
TRBV5-6	-	TRBJ1-1	CASSPWGGLSEAFF
TRBV6-5	TRBD2	TRBJ2-3	CASSYLPSGGTDTQYF
TRBV9	-	TRBJ2-2	CASSLSGNTGELFF
TRBV20-1	TRBD1	TRBJ2-7	CSAQTGPEQYF
TRBV7-9	-	TRBJ1-1	CASSTPDRNTEAFF
TRBV5-1	-	TRBJ1-4	CASAEQASNEKLFF
TRBV7-7	-	TRBJ2-3	CASSLTGTDTQYF
TRBV12-5	-	TRBJ2-7	CASGLRNYEQYF
TRBV5-1	TRBD1	TRBJ1-5	CASSLTGQGNQPQHF
TRBV18	-	TRBJ1-1	CASSPPVGGGTEAFF
TRBV7-3	-	TRBJ2-7	CASSLGGGQLVHF
TRBV15	TRBD2	TRBJ2-1	CATSRDGAGGAVTGNEQFF
TRBV20-1	TRBD2	TRBJ2-1	CSASLAGGLSSYNEQFF
TRBV18	-	TRBJ1-1	CASSPWGHGTEAFF
TRBV27	TRBD1	TRBJ2-7	CASNLGGIQGAADEQYF
TRBV27	-	TRBJ1-5	CASSFGGPQPQHF
TRBV5-6	TRBD2	TRBJ2-7	CASSSHGGATGEQYF
TRBV7-9	-	TRBJ1-1	CASSSSRRTEAFF
TRBV4-1	TRBD2	TRBJ2-3	CASSQDHAGGADTQYF
TRBV4-2	TRBD2	TRBJ2-3	CASSQGVAGRTDTQYF
TRBV7-9	-	TRBJ1-5	CASSSKGDSNQPQHF
TRBV3-1/TRBV3-2	TRBD1	TRBJ2-7	CASSHRGQGDSYEQYF
TRBV19	-	TRBJ2-7	CASSIARPFSYEQYF
TRBV5-8	-	TRBJ2-3	CASNDWRGRDSTDTQYF
TRBV6-5	-	TRBJ1-1	CASSYSAGDITEAFF